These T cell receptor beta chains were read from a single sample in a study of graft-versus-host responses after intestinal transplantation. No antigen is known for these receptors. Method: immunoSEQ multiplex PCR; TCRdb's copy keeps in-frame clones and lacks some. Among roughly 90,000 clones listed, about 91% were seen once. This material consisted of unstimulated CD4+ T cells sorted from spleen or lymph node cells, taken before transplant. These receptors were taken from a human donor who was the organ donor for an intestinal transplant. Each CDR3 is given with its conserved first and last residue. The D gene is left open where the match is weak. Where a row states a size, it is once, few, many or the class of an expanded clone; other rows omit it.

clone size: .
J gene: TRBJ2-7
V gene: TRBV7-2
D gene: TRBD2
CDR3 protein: CASSAGTSGWEQYF
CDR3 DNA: TGTGCCAGCAGTGCCGGGACTAGCGGTTGGGAGCAGTACTTC

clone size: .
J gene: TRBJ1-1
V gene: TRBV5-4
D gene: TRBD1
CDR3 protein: CASSPGLDRGNTEAFF
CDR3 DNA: TGTGCCAGCAGCCCAGGGTTGGACAGGGGGAACACTGAAGCTTTCTTT

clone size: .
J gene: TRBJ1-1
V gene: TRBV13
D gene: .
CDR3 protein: CASSYRERVTEAFF
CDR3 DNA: TGTGCCAGCAGCTACAGGGAGAGAGTAACTGAAGCTTTCTTT

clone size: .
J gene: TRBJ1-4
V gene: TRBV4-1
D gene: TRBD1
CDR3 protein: CASSPHRGQEKLFF
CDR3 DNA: TGCGCCAGCAGCCCCCACAGGGGCCAGGAAAAACTGTTTTTT

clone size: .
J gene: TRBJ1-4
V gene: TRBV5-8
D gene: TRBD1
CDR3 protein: CASNLGTGVEKLFF
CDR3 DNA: TGTGCCAGCAACCTCGGGACAGGGGTAGAAAAACTGTTTTTT

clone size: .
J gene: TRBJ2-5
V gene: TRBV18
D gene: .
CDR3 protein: CASSPPVRVSQETQYF
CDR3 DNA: TGTGCCAGCTCACCACCTGTGAGGGTTTCTCAAGAGACCCAGTACTTC

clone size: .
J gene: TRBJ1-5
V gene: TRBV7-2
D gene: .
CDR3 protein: CASSYRGNQPQHF
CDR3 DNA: TGTGCCAGCAGCTACAGGGGCAATCAGCCCCAGCATTTT

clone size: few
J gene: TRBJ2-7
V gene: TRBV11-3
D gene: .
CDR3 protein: CASSPRSSLSEQYF
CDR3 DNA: TGTGCCAGCAGCCCTAGGTCCTCCTTATCTGAGCAGTACTTC

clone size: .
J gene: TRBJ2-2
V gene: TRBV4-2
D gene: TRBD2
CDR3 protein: CASSQEQREFGELFF
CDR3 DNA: TGTGCCAGCAGCCAAGAACAGCGGGAGTTCGGGGAGCTGTTTTTT

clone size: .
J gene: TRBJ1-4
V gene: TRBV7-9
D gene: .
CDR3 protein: CASSQDRPNEKLFF
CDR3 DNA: TGTGCCAGCAGCCAAGACAGGCCTAATGAAAAACTGTTTTTT

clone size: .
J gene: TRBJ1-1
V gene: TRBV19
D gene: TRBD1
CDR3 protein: CASSIVAGGFAFF
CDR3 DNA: TGTGCCAGTAGTATAGTCGCAGGGGGATTCGCTTTCTTT

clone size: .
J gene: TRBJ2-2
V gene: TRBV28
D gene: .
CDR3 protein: CATTPGLLTGELFF
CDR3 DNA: TGTGCCACAACACCGGGACTCCTCACCGGGGAGCTGTTTTTT

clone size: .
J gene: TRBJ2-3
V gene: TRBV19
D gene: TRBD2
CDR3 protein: CASGTSGTDTQYF
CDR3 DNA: TGTGCCAGCGGGACTAGCGGCACAGATACGCAGTATTTT

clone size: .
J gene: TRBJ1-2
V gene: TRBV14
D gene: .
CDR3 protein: CASSQDAGLGGYTF
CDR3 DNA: TGTGCCAGCAGCCAAGATGCGGGGTTGGGCGGCTACACCTTC

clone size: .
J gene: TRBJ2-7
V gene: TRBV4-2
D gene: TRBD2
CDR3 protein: CASSQPVAGGTYEQYF
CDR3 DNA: TGTGCCAGCAGCCAACCGGTAGCGGGGGGGACCTACGAGCAGTACTTC

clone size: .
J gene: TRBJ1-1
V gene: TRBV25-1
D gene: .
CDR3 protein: CASRQNTEAFF
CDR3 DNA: TGTGCCAGCAGACAGAACACTGAAGCTTTCTTT

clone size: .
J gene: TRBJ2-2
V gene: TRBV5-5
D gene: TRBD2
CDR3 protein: CASSGGGVTGELFF
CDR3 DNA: TGTGCCAGCAGCGGGGGAGGGGTGACCGGGGAGCTGTTTTTT

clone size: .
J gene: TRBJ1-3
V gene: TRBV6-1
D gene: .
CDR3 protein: CASSEAWASSGNTIYF
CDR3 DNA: TGTGCCAGCAGTGAAGCGTGGGCCAGCTCTGGAAACACCATATATTTT

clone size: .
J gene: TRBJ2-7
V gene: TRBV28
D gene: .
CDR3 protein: CASSLPKGGDEQYF
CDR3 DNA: TGTGCCAGCAGTTTGCCTAAGGGGGGGGACGAGCAGTACTTC

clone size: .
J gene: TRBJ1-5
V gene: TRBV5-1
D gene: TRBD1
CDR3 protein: CARAGTGGIQPQHF
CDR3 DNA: TGCGCCAGGGCGGGGACAGGGGGTATCCAGCCCCAGCATTTT

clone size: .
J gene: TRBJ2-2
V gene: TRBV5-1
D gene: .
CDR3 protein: CASSRGYTSAGELFF
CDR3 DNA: TGCGCCAGCAGCCGGGGTTATACGAGCGCCGGGGAGCTGTTTTTT

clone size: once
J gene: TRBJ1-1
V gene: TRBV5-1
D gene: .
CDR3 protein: CASSLGIIWAAREMNTEAFF
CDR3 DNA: TGCGCCAGCAGCTTGGGTATTATATGGGCAGCCAGAGAGATGAACACTGAAGCTTTCTTT

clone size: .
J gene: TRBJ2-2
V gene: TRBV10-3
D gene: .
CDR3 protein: CAIRGTGPGELFF
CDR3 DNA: TGTGCCATCAGGGGAACAGGGCCCGGGGAGCTGTTTTTT

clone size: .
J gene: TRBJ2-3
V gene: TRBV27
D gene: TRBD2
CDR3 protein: CASSLLRGGPTDTQYF
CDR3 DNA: TGTGCCAGCAGTTTATTGCGGGGGGGCCCCACAGATACGCAGTATTTT

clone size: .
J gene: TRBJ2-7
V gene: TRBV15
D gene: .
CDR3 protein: CATSQNTGFLYEQYF
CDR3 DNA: TGTGCCACCAGCCAAAACACGGGTTTTCTCTACGAGCAGTACTTC

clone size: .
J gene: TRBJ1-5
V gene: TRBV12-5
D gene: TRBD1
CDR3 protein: CASGLGTGDQPQHF
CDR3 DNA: TGTGCTAGTGGTTTAGGGACAGGAGATCAGCCCCAGCATTTT

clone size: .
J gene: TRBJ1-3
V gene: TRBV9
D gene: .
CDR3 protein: CASSVESSGNTIYF
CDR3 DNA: TGTGCCAGCAGCGTAGAGAGCTCTGGAAACACCATATATTTT

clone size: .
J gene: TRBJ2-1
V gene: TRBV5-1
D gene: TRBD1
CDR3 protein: CASSPPGQGNNEQFF
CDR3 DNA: TGCGCCAGCAGCCCGCCGGGACAGGGGAACAATGAGCAGTTCTTC

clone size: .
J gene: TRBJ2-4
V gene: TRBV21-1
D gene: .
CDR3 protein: CASSKEKRDRVAKNIQYF
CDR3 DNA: TGTGCCAGCAGCAAAGAAAAGAGGGACAGAGTAGCCAAAAACATTCAGTACTTC

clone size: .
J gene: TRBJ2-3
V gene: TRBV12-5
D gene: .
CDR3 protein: CASGPGTDTQYF
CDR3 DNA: TGTGCTAGTGGGCCGGGTACAGATACGCAGTATTTT

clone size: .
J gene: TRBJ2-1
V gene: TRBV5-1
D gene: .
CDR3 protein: CASSLSVEQFF
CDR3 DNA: TGCGCCAGCAGCTTGTCGGTTGAGCAGTTCTTC

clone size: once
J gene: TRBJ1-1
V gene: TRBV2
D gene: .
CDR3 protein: CAAHKEGYTEAFF
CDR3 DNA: TGTGCCGCACATAAGGAGGGATACACTGAAGCTTTCTTT

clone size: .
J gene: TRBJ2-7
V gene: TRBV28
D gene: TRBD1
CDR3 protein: CASSRLNPGQGSHEQYF
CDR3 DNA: TGTGCCAGCAGCCGGCTTAATCCGGGACAGGGCTCCCACGAGCAGTACTTC

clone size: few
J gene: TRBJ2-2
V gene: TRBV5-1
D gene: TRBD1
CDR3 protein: CASSSTGVGGELFF
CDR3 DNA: TGCGCCAGCAGCTCCACAGGGGTTGGCGGGGAGCTGTTTTTT

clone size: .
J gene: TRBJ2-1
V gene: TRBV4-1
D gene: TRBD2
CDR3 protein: CASSPTDWGRGQFF
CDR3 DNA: TGTGCCAGCAGCCCTACGGACTGGGGGAGGGGGCAGTTCTTC

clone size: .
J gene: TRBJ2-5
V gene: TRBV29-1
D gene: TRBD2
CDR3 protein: CSVDAVWRGGRVEETQYF
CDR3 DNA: TGCAGCGTTGACGCGGTATGGCGGGGGGGCCGGGTTGAAGAGACCCAGTACTTC

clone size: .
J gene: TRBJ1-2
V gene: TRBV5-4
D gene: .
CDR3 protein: CASSLDNGRVNYGYTF
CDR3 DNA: TGTGCCAGCAGCTTGGATAATGGCAGGGTGAATTATGGCTACACCTTC

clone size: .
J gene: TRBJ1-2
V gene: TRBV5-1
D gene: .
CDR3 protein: CASSSSGAWEGYTF
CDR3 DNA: TGCGCCAGCAGCTCCTCGGGAGCGTGGGAGGGCTACACCTTC

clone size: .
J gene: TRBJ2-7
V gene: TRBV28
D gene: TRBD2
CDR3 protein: CASSFRLAGGYEQYF
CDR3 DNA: TGTGCCAGCAGTTTTCGACTAGCGGGAGGATACGAGCAGTACTTC

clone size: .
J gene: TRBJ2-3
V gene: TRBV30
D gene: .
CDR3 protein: CAWVTSIPDTQYF
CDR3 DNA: TGTGCCTGGGTGACTAGTATCCCAGATACGCAGTATTTT

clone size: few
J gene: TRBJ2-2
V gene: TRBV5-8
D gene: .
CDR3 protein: CASSPKNGPGELFF
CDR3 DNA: TGTGCCAGCAGCCCGAAAAATGGCCCCGGGGAGCTGTTTTTT

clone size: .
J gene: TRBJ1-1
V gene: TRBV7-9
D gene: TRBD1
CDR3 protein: CASSLRDRAEAFF
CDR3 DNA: TGTGCCAGCAGCTTGAGGGACAGGGCTGAAGCTTTCTTT

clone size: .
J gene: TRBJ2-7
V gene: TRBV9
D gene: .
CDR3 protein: CASSVGTAPGEQYF
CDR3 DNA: TGTGCCAGCAGCGTAGGTACAGCACCAGGCGAGCAGTACTTC

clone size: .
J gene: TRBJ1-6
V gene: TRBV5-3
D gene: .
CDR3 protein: CARSLVSRGRNSPLHF
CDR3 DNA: TGTGCCAGAAGCTTGGTATCAAGGGGAAGGAATTCACCCCTCCACTTT

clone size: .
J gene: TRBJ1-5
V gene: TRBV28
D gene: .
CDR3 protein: CASSLGLGNQPQHF
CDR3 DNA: TGTGCCAGCAGCCTGGGGCTAGGCAATCAGCCCCAGCATTTT

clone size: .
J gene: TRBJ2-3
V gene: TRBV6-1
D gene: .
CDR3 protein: CASSFSGSTDTQYF
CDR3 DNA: TGTGCCAGCAGCTTTAGCGGTAGCACAGATACGCAGTATTTT

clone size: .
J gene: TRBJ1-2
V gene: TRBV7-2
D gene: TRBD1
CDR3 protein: CASSLGGTVYGYTF
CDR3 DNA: TGTGCCAGCAGCTTAGGGGGGACAGTCTATGGCTACACCTTC

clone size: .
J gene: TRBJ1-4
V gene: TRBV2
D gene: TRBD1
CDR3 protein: CASRDRANEKLFF
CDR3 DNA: TGTGCCAGCAGGGACAGGGCTAATGAAAAACTGTTTTTT

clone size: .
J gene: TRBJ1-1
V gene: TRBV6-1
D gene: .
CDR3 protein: CASIAGRWGTEAFF
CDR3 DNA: TGTGCCAGCATAGCAGGGCGCTGGGGCACTGAAGCTTTCTTT

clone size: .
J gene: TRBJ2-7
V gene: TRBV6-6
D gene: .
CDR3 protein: CASSQFPGTYEQYF
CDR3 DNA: TGTGCCAGCAGTCAATTTCCCGGGACCTACGAGCAGTACTTC

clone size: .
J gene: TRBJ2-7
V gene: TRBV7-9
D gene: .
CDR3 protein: CASSSGTYEQYF
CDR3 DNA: TGTGCCAGCAGCTCAGGCACCTACGAGCAGTACTTC

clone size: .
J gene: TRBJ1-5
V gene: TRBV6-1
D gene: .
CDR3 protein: CASSESGGFQPQHF
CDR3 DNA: TGTGCCAGCAGTGAATCGGGCGGGTTTCAGCCCCAGCATTTT

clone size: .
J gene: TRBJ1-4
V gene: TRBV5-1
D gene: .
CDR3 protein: CASSLEQGNEKLFF
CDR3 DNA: TGCGCCAGCAGCTTGGAACAGGGAAATGAAAAACTGTTTTTT

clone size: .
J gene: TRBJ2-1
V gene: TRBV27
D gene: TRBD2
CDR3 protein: CASSSKAGGTYNEQFF
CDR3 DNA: TGTGCCAGCAGTTCAAAAGCGGGAGGGACCTACAATGAGCAGTTCTTC

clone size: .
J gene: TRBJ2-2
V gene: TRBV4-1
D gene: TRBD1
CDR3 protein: CASSQEQGASNTGELFF
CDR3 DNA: TGCGCCAGCAGCCAAGAACAGGGGGCCTCGAACACCGGGGAGCTGTTTTTT

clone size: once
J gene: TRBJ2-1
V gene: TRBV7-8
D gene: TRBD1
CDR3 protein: CASSTGRDRAYNEQFF
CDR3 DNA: TGTGCCAGCAGCACCGGAAGGGACAGGGCCTACAATGAGCAGTTCTTC

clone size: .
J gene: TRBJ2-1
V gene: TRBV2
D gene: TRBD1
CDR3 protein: CASLGQGVPYNEQFF
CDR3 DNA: TGTGCCAGCCTTGGACAGGGGGTTCCCTACAATGAGCAGTTCTTC